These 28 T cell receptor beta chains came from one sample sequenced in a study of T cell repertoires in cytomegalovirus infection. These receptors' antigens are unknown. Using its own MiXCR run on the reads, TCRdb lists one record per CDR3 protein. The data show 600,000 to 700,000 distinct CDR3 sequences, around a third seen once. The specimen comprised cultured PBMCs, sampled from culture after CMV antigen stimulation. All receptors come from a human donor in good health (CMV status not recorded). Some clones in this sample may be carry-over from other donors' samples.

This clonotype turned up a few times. This chain's CDR3 is CASSPETGVLYGYTF. As DNA, the CDR3 is TGTGCCAGCAGCCCCGAGACAGGTGTCCTGTATGGCTACACCTTC. The chain carries TRBV7-2 and TRBJ1-2; D possibly corresponds to TRBD1 (6 bases). V lost 5 bases and J lost 5, with 18 bases in between. Germline CDR1 and CDR2: SGHTA and FQGNSA. The CDR3 covers 15 residues.

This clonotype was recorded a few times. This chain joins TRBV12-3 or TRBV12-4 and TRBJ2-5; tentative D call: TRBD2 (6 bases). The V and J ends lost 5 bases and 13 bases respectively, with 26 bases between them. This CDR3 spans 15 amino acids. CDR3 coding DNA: TGTGCCAGCAGTACAACGCGACCCGGGGACTCCCCGCCGTACTTC. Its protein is CASSTTRPGDSPPYF.

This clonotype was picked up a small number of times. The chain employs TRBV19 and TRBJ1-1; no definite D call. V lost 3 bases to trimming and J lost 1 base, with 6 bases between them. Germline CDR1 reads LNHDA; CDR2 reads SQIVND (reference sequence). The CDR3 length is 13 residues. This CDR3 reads CASSMGGNTEAFF. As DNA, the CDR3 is TGTGCCAGTAGTATGGGAGGGAACACTGAAGCTTTCTTT.

The CDR3 bases are TGTGCCAGCAGTCAAAAGGGTTTCTTAGAGCAGTACTTC. Its translation is CASSQKGFLEQYF. This chain connects TRBV6-5 to TRBJ2-7; D gene unclear. CDR1 and CDR2 from the germline V gene are MNHEY and SVGAGI. The CDR3 spans 13 residues. V gave up 5 bases and J gave up 7 bases, with 15 bases separating them.

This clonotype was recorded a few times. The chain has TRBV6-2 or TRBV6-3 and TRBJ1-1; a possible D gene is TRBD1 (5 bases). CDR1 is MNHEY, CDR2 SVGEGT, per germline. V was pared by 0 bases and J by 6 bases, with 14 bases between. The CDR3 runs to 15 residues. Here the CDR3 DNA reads TGTGCCAGCAGTTACTCCGGGACCGAATTTTCTGAAGCTTTCTTT. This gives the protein CASSYSGTEFSEAFF.

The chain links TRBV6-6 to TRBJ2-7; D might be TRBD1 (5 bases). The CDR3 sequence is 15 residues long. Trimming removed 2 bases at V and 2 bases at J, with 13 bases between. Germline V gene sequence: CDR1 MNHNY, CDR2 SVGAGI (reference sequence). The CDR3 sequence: CASSYGRAPPYEQYF. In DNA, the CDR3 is TGTGCCAGCAGTTACGGCAGGGCCCCCCCCTACGAGCAGTACTTC.

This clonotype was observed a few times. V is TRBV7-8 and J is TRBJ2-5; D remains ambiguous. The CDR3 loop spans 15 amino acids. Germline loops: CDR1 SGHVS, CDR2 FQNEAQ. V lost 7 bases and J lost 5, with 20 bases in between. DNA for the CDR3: TGTGCCAGCACCCTTAGCCGGGCCACCAAGGAGACCCAGTACTTC. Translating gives CASTLSRATKETQYF.

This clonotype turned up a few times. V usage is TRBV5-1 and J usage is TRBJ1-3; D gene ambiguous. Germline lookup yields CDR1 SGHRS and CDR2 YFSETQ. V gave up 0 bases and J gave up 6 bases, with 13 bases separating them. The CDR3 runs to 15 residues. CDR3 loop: CASSLEVPGLNTIYF. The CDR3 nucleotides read TGCGCCAGCAGCTTGGAGGTCCCCGGACTAAACACCATATATTTT.

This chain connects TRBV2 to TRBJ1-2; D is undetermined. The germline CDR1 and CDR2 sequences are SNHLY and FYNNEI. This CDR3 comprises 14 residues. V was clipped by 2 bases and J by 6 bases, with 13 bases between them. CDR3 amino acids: CASSENRESDGYTF. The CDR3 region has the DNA TGTGCCAGCAGTGAAAACAGAGAGAGTGATGGCTACACCTTC.

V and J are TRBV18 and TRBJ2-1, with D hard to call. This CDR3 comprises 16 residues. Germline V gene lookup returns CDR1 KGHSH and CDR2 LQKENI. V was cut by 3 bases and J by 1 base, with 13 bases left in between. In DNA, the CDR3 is TGTGCCAGCTCACCCTTAGCTGCTCAGTCCTACAATGAGCAGTTCTTC. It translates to CASSPLAAQSYNEQFF.

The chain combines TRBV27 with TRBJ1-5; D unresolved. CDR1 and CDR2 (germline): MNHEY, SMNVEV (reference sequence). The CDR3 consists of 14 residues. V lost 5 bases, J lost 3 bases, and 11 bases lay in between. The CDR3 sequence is CASSGSAHNQPQHF. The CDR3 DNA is TGTGCCAGCAGTGGTTCAGCCCACAATCAGCCCCAGCATTTT.

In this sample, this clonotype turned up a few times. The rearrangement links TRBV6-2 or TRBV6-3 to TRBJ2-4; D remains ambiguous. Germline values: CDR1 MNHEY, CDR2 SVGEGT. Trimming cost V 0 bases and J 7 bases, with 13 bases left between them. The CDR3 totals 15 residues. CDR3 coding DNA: TGTGCCAGCAGTTACTCGAGTGGTCATCTTAACATTCAGTACTTC. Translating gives CASSYSSGHLNIQYF.

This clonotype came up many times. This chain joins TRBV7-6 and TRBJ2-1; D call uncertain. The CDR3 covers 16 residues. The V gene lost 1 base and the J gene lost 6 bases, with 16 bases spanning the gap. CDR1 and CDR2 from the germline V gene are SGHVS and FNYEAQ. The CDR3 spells CASSLVTRSAANEQFF. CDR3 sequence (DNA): TGTGCCAGCAGCTTAGTAACCAGGTCGGCGGCCAATGAGCAGTTCTTC.

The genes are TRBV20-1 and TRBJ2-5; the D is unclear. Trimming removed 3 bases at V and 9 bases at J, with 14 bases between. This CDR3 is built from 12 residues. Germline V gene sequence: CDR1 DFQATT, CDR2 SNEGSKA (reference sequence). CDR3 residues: CSARAPTRPQYF. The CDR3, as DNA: TGCAGTGCTAGGGCGCCAACCCGGCCCCAGTACTTC.

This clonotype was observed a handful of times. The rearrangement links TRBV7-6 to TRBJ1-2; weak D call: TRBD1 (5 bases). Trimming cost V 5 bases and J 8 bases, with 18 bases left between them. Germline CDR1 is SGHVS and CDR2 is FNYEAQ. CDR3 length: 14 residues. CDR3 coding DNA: TGTGCCAGCAGCCCCCAGCGTGGGGGATCGGGCTACACCTTC. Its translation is CASSPQRGGSGYTF.

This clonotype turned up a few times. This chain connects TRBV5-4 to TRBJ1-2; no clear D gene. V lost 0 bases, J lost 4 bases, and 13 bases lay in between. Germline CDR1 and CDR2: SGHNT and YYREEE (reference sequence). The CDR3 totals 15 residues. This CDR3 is CASSLDRRTTYGYTF. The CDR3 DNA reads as TGTGCCAGCAGCTTGGATCGCAGGACCACCTATGGCTACACCTTC. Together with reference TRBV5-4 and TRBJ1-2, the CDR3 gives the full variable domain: ETGVTQSPTHLIKTRGQQVTLRCSSQSGHNTVSWYQQALGQGPQFIFQYYREEENGRGNFPPRFSGLQFPNYSSELNVNALELDDSALYLCASSLDRRTTYGYTFGSGTRLTVV.

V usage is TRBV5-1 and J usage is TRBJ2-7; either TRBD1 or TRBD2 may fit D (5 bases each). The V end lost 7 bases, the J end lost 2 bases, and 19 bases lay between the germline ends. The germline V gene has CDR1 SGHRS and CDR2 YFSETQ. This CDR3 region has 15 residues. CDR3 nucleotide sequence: TGCGCCAGCTCCACGGACGGGGCCTTTGCCTACGAGCAGTACTTC. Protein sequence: CASSTDGAFAYEQYF.

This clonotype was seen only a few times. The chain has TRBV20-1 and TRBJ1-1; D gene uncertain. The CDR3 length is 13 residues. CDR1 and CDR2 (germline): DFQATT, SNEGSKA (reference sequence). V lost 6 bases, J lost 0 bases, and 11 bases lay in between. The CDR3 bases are TGCAGTGCGCCGAGGGAGCTGAACACTGAAGCTTTCTTT. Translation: CSAPRELNTEAFF.

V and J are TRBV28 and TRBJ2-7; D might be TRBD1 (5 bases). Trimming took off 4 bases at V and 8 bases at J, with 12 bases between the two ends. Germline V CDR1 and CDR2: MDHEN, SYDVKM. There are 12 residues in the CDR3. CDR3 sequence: CASSYQGRQQYF. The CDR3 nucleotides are TGTGCCAGCAGTTATCAGGGTAGGCAGCAGTACTTC.

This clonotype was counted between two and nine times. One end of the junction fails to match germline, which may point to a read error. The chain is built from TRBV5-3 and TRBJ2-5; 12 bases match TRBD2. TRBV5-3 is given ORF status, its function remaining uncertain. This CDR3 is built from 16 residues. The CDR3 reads CASSFLAGGRAETQYF. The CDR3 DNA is TGTGCCAGCAGCTTTCTAGCGGGAGGGAGGGCAGAGACCCAGTACTTC.

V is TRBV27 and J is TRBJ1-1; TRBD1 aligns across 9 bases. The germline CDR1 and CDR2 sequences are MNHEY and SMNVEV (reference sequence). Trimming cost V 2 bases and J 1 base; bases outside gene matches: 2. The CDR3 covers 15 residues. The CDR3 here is CASSLGTGTNTEAFF. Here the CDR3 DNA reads TGTGCCAGCAGTTTAGGGACAGGGACGAACACTGAAGCTTTCTTT.

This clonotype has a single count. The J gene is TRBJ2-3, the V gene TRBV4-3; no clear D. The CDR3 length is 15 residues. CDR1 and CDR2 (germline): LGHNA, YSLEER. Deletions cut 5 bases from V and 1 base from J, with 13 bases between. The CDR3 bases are TGCGCCAGCAGCTATAAACTTCAAGGCACAGATACGCAGTATTTT. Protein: CASSYKLQGTDTQYF.

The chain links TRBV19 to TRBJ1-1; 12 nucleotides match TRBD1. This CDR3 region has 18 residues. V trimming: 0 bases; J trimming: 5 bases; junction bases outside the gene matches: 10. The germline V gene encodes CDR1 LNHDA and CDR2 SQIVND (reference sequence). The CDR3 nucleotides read TGTGCCAGTAGTATAGATTACTGGGACAGGGGGCGTCGGACTGAAGCTTTCTTT. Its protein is CASSIDYWDRGRRTEAFF.

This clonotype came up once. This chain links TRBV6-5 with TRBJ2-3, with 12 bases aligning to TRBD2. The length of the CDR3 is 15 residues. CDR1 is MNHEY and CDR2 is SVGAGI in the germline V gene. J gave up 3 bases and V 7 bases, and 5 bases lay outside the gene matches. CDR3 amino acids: CASNLAGGGTDTQYF. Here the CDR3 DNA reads TGTGCCAGCAATCTAGCGGGGGGGGGTACAGATACGCAGTATTTT.

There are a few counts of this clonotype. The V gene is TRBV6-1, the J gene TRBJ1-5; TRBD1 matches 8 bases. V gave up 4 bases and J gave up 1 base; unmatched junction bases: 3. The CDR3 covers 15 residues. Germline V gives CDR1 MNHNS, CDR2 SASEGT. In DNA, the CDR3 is TGTGCCAGCAGTGTACAGGGGGAAAGCAATCAGCCCCAGCATTTT. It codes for CASSVQGESNQPQHF.

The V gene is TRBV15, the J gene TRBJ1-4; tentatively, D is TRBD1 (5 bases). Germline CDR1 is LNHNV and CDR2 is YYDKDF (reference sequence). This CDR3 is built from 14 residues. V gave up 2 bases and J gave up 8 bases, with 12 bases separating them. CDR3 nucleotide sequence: TGTGCCACCAGCAGACGCAGTTCAGGGGAAAAACTGTTTTTT. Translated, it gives CATSRRSSGEKLFF.

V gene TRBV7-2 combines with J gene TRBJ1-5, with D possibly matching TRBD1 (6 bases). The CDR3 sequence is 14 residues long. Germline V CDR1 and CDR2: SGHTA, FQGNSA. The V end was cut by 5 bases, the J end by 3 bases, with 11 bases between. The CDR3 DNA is TGTGCCAGCAGCCCGGGACATCACAATCAGCCCCAGCATTTT. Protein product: CASSPGHHNQPQHF.

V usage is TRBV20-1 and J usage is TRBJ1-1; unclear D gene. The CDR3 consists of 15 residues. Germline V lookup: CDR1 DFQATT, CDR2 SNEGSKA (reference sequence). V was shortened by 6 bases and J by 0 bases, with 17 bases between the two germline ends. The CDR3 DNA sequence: TGCAGTGCCCCGAACCAGAGGCTTATGAACACTGAAGCTTTCTTT. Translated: CSAPNQRLMNTEAFF.